This TCR beta chain was identified during a study of identical twins (dated by TCRdb to about 2016). Regarding the complete study: TCR alpha and beta repertoires from monozygotic twins, unrelated adults of various ages and cord blood were deep-sequenced to test whether fetal clonotypes persist. To rule out contamination, the twin experiments were replicated at different times with different library preparation protocols.

Every donor in the study was a healthy Caucasian. Three pairs of female monozygotic twins, all aged 18 to 29 years, made up the twin cohort. Peripheral blood mononuclear cells were the source from which RNA for the TCR libraries was isolated. The receptor library was made with 5' RACE. The sample was run on an Illumina HiSeq 2000. Template switching introduced a universal primer binding site; the final cDNA contained a unique molecular identifier, enabling accurate counting of TCR cDNA molecules. Specific primers in the conserved constant-segment region were used to synthesize first-strand cDNA for the TCR alpha and beta chains. To control for contamination, each cDNA library was double barcoded with a SMART-Mk sample barcode plus Illumina barcodes. TruSeq adapter sequences along with Illumina sample barcodes were introduced in two successive PCR steps. The Illumina HiSeq platform was used with custom primers to sequence TCR alpha and beta cDNA libraries. Concerning the study's data processing: MiGEC processed the raw reads to extract unique molecular identifiers, while MiXCR was used to determine the CDR3 positions. Recombination models were inferred per individual with the repgenHMM and IGoR tools using an EM algorithm. The tcR package in R was used for shared clonotype analysis, with sharing normalized by the product of cloneset sizes. To study raw recombination free of thymic and clonal selection effects, out-of-frame nonproductive sequences were analyzed. The public reads were reprocessed in TCRdb via fastp at Q25 and MiXCR, keeping in-frame beta chains. When rows share a CDR3 protein, they turn into one entry using the most common DNA and genes. The V and J calls shown here were made by TCRdb, not taken from the authors' results. For this sample there are approximately 600,000 distinct CDR3 sequences; just over 7% appear just once. 1.5% to 2% of the sample is in the top ten clones.

This clonotype has just a few counts. The specificity of this receptor is unknown. No base quality information exists; no much larger clone differs at one position. The germline V gene (reference sequence) specifies DFQATT as CDR1 and SNEGSKA as CDR2. From its cysteine to its phenylalanine, the CDR3 spans 14 amino acids. The read is trimmed to its CDR3 DNA, 42 bases read in frame from base 1. V and J lose 6 bases and 2 bases, and a span of 16 bases separates them. Broader findings and caveats from the paper: Because the same donors could not be followed over many years, the conclusions relied on cross-sectional statistical analysis. Excess twin sharing in beta out-of-frame sequences was weaker because fewer shared sequences lowered the signal-to-noise ratio. In monozygotic twins, recombination models systematically underestimated out-of-frame TCR alpha sharing, but the models matched the sharing seen between unrelated individuals. Compared with coincidental sharing between unrelated individuals, out-of-frame TCR alpha sequences shared between twins showed an excess of sequences with low generation probability. Zero-insertion analyses could be partly confounded by invariant T cells such as MAIT and iNKT, although diverse VJ usage argued against such confounding for most clonotypes. Abundant cord blood beta clonotypes had fewer insertions, young adult naive repertoires showed a similar but weaker trend, and memory repertoires showed no such trend.

The sample also formed part of further work on yellow fever vaccine responses in identical twins. Reported in the second study: The authors reported that the T cell response to vaccination in identical twins appeared partly convergent and partly personalized. The study precisely tracked vaccine-responding T cell clones in identical twins.

The sequencing sample was made of PBMCs. This sequence originates from a woman aged 18-29 years in good health. Here the chain combines TRBV20-1 and TRBJ1-1, and perhaps TRBD1 as D gene, on 5 matching bases. The DNA sequence follows: TGCAGTGCCCGTGAGGGGAAGATTAACACTGAAGCTTTCTTT. It translates as CSAREGKINTEAFF.